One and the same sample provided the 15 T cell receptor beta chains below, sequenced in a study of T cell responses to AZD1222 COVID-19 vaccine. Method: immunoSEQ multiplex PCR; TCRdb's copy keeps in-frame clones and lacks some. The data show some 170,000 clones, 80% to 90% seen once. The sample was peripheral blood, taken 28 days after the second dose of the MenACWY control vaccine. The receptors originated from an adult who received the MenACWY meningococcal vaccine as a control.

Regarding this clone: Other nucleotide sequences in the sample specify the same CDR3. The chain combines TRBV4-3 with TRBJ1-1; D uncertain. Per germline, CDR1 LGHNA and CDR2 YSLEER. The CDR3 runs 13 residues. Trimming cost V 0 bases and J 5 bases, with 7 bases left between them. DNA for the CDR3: TGCGCCAGCAGCCAAGAACGGGGAACTGAAGCTTTCTTT. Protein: CASSQERGTEAFF.

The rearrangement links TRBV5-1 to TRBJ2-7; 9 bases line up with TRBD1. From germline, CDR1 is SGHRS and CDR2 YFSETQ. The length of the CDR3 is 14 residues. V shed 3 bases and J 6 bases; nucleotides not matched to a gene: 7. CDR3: CASSSGTGRPEQYF. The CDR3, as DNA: TGCGCCAGCAGCTCCGGGACAGGGCGCCCCGAGCAGTACTTC.

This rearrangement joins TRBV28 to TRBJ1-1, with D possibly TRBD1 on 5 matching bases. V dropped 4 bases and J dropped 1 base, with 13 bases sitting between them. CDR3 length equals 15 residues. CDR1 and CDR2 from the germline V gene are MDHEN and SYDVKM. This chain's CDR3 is CASSWNGGWNTEAFF. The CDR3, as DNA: TGTGCCAGCAGTTGGAACGGGGGATGGAACACTGAAGCTTTCTTT.

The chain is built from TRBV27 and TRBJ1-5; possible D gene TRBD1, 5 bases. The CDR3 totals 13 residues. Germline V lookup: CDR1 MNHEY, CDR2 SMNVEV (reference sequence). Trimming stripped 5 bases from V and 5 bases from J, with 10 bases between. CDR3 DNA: TGTGCCAGCAGTCCAGCGGGACATCAGCCCCAGCATTTT. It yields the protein CASSPAGHQPQHF.

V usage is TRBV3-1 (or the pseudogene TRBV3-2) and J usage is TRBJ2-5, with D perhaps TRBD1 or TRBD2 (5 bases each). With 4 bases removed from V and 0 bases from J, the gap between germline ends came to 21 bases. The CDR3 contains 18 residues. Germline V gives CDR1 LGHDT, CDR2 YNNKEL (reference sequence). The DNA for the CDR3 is TGTGCCAGCAGCCCCGAATTAACGGGACCGAGGTACCAAGAGACCCAGTACTTC. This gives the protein CASSPELTGPRYQETQYF.

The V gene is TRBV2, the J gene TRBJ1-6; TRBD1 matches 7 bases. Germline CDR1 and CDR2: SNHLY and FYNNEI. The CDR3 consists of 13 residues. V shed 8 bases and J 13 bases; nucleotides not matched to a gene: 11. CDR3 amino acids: CASRDSAAGPLHF. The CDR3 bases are TGTGCCAGCCGGGACAGTGCCGCTGGGCCCCTCCACTTT.

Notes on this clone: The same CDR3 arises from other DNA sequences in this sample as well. CDR3 region: CSVDRNTGELFF. CDR3 DNA sequence: TGCAGCGTAGACAGAAACACCGGGGAGCTGTTTTTT. This sequence joins TRBV29-1 and TRBJ2-2, with D possibly matching TRBD1 (5 bases). This CDR3 is built from 12 residues. Trimming cost V 6 bases and J 2 bases, with 7 bases left between them. CDR1 and CDR2 from the germline V gene are SQVTM and ANQGSEA.

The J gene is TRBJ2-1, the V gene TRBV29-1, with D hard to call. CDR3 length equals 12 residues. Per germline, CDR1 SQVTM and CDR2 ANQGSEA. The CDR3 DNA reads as TGCGTCGGCTCCAGCTCCTACAATGAGCAGTTCTTC. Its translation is CVGSSSYNEQFF.

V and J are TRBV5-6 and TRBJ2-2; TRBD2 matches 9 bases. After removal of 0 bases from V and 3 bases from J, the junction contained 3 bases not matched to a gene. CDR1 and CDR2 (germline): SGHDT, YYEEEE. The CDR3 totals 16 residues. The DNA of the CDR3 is TGTGCCAGCAGCTTGGGAGCGGGAGGATACACCGGGGAGCTGTTTTTT. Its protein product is CASSLGAGGYTGELFF. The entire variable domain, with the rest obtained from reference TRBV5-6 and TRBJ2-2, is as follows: DAGVTQSPTHLIKTRGQQVTLRCSPKSGHDTVSWYQQALGQGPQFIFQYYEEEERQRGNFPDRFSGHQFPNYSSELNVNALLLGDSALYLCASSLGAGGYTGELFFGEGSRLTVL.

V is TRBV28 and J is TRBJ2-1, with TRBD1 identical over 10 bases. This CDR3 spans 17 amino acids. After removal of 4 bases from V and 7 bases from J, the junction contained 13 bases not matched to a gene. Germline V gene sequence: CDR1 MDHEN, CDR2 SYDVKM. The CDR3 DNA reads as TGTGCCAGCAGTTACAACGGGGACAGGGGAGGTCGGAATGAGCAGTTCTTC. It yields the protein CASSYNGDRGGRNEQFF.

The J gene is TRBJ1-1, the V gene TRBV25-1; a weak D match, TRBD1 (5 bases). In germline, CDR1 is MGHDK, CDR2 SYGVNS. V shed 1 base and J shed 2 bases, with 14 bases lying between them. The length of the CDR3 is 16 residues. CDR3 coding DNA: TGTGCCAGCAGTGAATTGGGTACGGGGCGAAACACTGAAGCTTTCTTT. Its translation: CASSELGTGRNTEAFF. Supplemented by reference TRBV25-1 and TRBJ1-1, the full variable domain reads EADIYQTPRYLVIGTGKKITLECSQTMGHDKMYWYQQDPGMELHLIHYSYGVNSTEKGDLSSESTVSRIRTEHFPLTLESARPSHTSQYLCASSELGTGRNTEAFFGQGTRLTVV.

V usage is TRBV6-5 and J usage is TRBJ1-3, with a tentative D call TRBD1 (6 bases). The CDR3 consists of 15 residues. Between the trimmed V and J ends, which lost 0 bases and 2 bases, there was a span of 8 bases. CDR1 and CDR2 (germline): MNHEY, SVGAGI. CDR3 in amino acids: CASSYSNRAGNTIYF. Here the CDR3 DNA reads TGTGCCAGCAGTTACTCGAACAGGGCTGGAAACACCATATATTTT.

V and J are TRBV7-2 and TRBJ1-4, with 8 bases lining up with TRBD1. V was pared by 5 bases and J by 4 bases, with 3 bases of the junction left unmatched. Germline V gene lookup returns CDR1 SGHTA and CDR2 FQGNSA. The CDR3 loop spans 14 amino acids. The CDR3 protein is CASSQTGDNEKLFF. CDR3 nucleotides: TGTGCCAGCAGCCAGACAGGGGATAATGAAAAACTGTTTTTT.

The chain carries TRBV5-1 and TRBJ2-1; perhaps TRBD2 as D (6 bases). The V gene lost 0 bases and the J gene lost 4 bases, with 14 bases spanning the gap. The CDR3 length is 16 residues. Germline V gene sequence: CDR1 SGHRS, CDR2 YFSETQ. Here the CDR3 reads CASSLDGRDLYNEQFF. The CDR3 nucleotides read TGCGCCAGCAGCTTGGACGGTCGGGACTTATACAATGAGCAGTTCTTC.

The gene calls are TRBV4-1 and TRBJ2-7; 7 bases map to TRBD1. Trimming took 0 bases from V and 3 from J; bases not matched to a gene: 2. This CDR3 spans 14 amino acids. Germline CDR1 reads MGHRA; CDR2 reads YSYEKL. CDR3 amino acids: CASSQDGQDYEQYF. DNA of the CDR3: TGCGCCAGCAGCCAAGACGGACAGGACTACGAGCAGTACTTC.